The rows below give T cell receptor beta chains drawn from one sample of a study of T-cell memory formation after mild COVID-19. TCRdb called the 5' RACE reads again in MiXCR, with one record for every CDR3 protein. The table records some 320,000 distinct CDR3 sequences, around an eighth of them present only once. Sequenced input: PBMCs or a T cell subset sorted from them (not recorded which). The receptor set was obtained from a man between 18 and 29 years old who had mild COVID-19 (a few samples of this study predate the infection). Cell type and time point are not known. The CDR3 runs from the conserved cysteine through the conserved F or W. Each record gives: CDR3 protein, CDR3 DNA, D gene, V gene, clone size, J gene. D genes are given only for firm matches. A clone size is listed for some rows: how often the clone was seen (once, few, many), or a class if it is expanded.

CDR3aa: CASSLDHPTNGDTQYF; CDR3nt: TGTGCCAGCAGCTTAGATCACCCTACCAATGGAGATACGCAGTATTTT; d_gene: NA; v_gene: TRBV11-2; abundance: few; j_gene: TRBJ2-3
CDR3aa: CASSGLWAGQQETQYF; CDR3nt: TGTGCCAGCAGTGGATTATGGGCGGGACAGCAAGAGACCCAGTACTTC; d_gene: NA; v_gene: TRBV27; abundance: few; j_gene: TRBJ2-5
CDR3aa: CASSYAGQGLNTGELFF; CDR3nt: TGTGCCAGCAGTTACGCCGGACAGGGACTCAACACCGGGGAGCTGTTTTTT; d_gene: TRBD1; v_gene: TRBV6-7; abundance: NA; j_gene: TRBJ2-2
CDR3aa: CASSLRRGAVYNEQFF; CDR3nt: TGTGCCAGCAGCTTACGGCGGGGGGCCGTCTACAATGAGCAGTTCTTC; d_gene: TRBD2; v_gene: TRBV7-9; abundance: NA; j_gene: TRBJ2-1
CDR3aa: CASSLSRGVGELFF; CDR3nt: TGCGCCAGCAGCTTGTCGCGGGGTGTCGGGGAGCTGTTTTTT; d_gene: NA; v_gene: TRBV5-1; abundance: few; j_gene: TRBJ2-2
CDR3aa: CASSPDRGTRYSNQPQHF; CDR3nt: TGTGCCAGCAGCCCCGACAGGGGGACCAGATATAGCAATCAGCCCCAGCATTTT; d_gene: TRBD1; v_gene: TRBV7-8; abundance: many; j_gene: TRBJ1-5
CDR3aa: CASTGRANYGYTF; CDR3nt: TGTGCCAGCACAGGCCGAGCTAACTATGGCTACACCTTC; d_gene: NA; v_gene: TRBV2; abundance: NA; j_gene: TRBJ1-2
CDR3aa: CASSLGNSGQDTGELFF; CDR3nt: TGCGCCAGCAGCTTGGGGAATAGCGGGCAGGACACCGGGGAGCTGTTTTTT; d_gene: TRBD2; v_gene: TRBV5-1; abundance: NA; j_gene: TRBJ2-2
CDR3aa: CASSVGGFYGYTF; CDR3nt: TGTGCCAGCAGCGTAGGAGGGTTCTATGGCTACACCTTC; d_gene: NA; v_gene: TRBV9; abundance: few; j_gene: TRBJ1-2
CDR3aa: CATSGSRTGGGYTF; CDR3nt: TGTGCCACCAGCGGATCGCGTACTGGGGGTGGCTACACCTTC; d_gene: NA; v_gene: TRBV15; abundance: NA; j_gene: TRBJ1-2
CDR3aa: CSVISSGHNYGYTF; CDR3nt: TGCAGCGTTATCTCTTCAGGACACAACTATGGCTACACCTTC; d_gene: NA; v_gene: TRBV29-1; abundance: few; j_gene: TRBJ1-2
CDR3aa: CSGKRGLNTGELFF; CDR3nt: TGCAGCGGCAAGCGGGGCCTAAACACCGGGGAGCTGTTTTTT; d_gene: TRBD2; v_gene: TRBV29-1; abundance: few; j_gene: TRBJ2-2
CDR3aa: CASSLGVNYGYTF; CDR3nt: TGTGCCAGCAGCTTGGGGGTGAACTATGGCTACACCTTC; d_gene: NA; v_gene: TRBV12-3/TRBV12-4; abundance: few; j_gene: TRBJ1-2
CDR3aa: CASNRQEFYGYTF; CDR3nt: TGTGCCAGCAACCGACAGGAGTTCTATGGCTACACCTTC; d_gene: NA; v_gene: TRBV6-1; abundance: NA; j_gene: TRBJ1-2
CDR3aa: CASSSETRGLLHF; CDR3nt: TGCGCCAGCAGCTCGGAAACCAGGGGACTCCTCCACTTT; d_gene: NA; v_gene: TRBV5-1; abundance: NA; j_gene: TRBJ1-6
CDR3aa: CATRVSGGTDTQYF; CDR3nt: TGTGCCACCCGTGTTAGCGGGGGGACAGATACGCAGTATTTT; d_gene: TRBD2; v_gene: TRBV10-3; abundance: NA; j_gene: TRBJ2-3
CDR3aa: CASSATVYGYTF; CDR3nt: TGCGCCAGCAGCGCGACAGTCTATGGCTACACCTTC; d_gene: NA; v_gene: TRBV5-1; abundance: NA; j_gene: TRBJ1-2